This is a list of T cell receptor beta chains from one sample in a study of cytomegalovirus exposure and HLA in healthy donors. Here immunoSEQ multiplex PCR was the method, and the copy in TCRdb shows in-frame clones only, minus some. The sample holds approximately 110,000 clones, roughly 80% seen once. Sequencing input: PBMCs. The receptors here all came from a female donor in good health and CMV-seropositive. The conserved cysteine and the conserved F or W are not part of the CDR3 here. D genes are given only for firm matches.

TRBV12-5,TRBJ2-7,TRBD1,ASGTGGRKEQY
TRBV4-3,TRBJ2-1,TRBD2,ASSQGRTSGGDNEQF
TRBV11-2,NA,NA,ASSLAGPTYEQY
TRBV7-2,TRBJ1-5,TRBD1,ASSLTGPQQPQH
TRBV5-4,TRBJ1-2,TRBD1,ASSRWTGNINYGYT
TRBV6-6,TRBJ2-3,TRBD2,ASSGLAGVTDTQY
TRBV18,TRBJ1-1,NA,ASSPTGMNTEAF
TRBV7-2,TRBJ2-3,NA,ASSLVGGGLRTDTQY
TRBV6-1,TRBJ1-4,NA,ASRYRARNEKLF
TRBV5-1,TRBJ1-2,NA,ASSPQTVYGYT
TRBV7-2,TRBJ1-1,NA,ASTPGGHTEAF
TRBV2,TRBJ2-3,TRBD2,ASRPSLQRGSTDTQY
TRBV27,TRBJ2-7,TRBD1,ASSSPSGGGRNEQY
TRBV5-4,TRBJ2-7,NA,ASSSGDRGYEQY
TRBV19,TRBJ2-1,NA,ASSISAIGISNEQF
TRBV7-2,TRBJ2-1,TRBD2,ASSSGGLMRNEQF
TRBV29-1,TRBJ2-1,NA,SVYGARGHNEQF
TRBV2,TRBJ2-5,TRBD1,ASSPRTGGETQY
TRBV28,TRBJ1-1,NA,ASTPSPLEAEAF
TRBV5-4,TRBJ1-6,NA,ASSLSRGTSPLH
TRBV5-8,TRBJ1-2,TRBD1,ASSLVEGAKGYT
TRBV7-9,TRBJ1-2,TRBD1,ASSIGQGIYGYT
TRBV5-4,TRBJ2-5,NA,ASSPTLADQETQY
TRBV28,TRBJ1-1,NA,ASSPHSSSTEAF
TRBV7-9,TRBJ2-1,NA,ASSERPDRGKYNEQF
TRBV5-6,TRBJ2-4,TRBD2,ASSLTVAGSGAKNIQY
TRBV6-6,TRBJ2-2,TRBD2,ASSPGGAGGPRELF